Below are 16 T cell receptor beta chains sequenced from a single sample in a study of CD8 T cells in Susac syndrome. With random hexamers, reverse transcription was performed on about 0.45 to 1 ug of RNA. From the immunoSEQ multiplex PCR reads, TCRdb called clonotypes with MiXCR, one entry per CDR3 protein. The repertoire holds some 200,000 distinct CDR3 sequences, with around 95% as singletons. Sequenced: CD4+ T cells from PBMCs. Receptors originate from a human donor with Susac syndrome.

This clonotype was detected once. The chain couples TRBV30 to TRBJ1-3, with D possibly matching TRBD1 (5 bases). The germline gives CDR1 GTSNPN, CDR2 SVGIG (reference sequence). The CDR3 covers 13 residues. V shed 5 bases and J shed 0 bases, with 8 bases lying between them. The CDR3 coding sequence is TGTGCCTGGGACAGTAACTCTGGAAACACCATATATTTT. Amino acids: CAWDSNSGNTIYF.

CDR3 nucleotides: TGCAGTGCCAGGATGCCGGGGGTTGGCTACACCTTC. This gives the protein CSARMPGVGYTF. The rearrangement uses TRBV20-1 and TRBJ1-2, with D possibly being TRBD1 (5 bases). Trimming removed 6 bases at V and 7 bases at J, with 15 bases between. The CDR3 length is 12 residues. From germline, CDR1 is DFQATT and CDR2 SNEGSKA (reference sequence).

This rearrangement joins TRBV30 to TRBJ1-5; tentative D call: TRBD1 (6 bases). Trimming stripped 7 bases from V and 2 bases from J, with 12 bases between. Germline V lookup: CDR1 GTSNPN, CDR2 SVGIG (reference sequence). The CDR3 is made up of 13 amino acids. CDR3 sequence (DNA): TGTGCCTTAACAGGGCGAGGCAATCAGCCCCAGCATTTT. This translates into CALTGRGNQPQHF.

The J gene is TRBJ2-2, the V gene TRBV12-3 or TRBV12-4; 7 nucleotides match TRBD1. This CDR3 is built from 16 residues. The trim removed 5 bases at V and 6 bases at J, leaving 12 bases unmatched. The CDR3 nucleotides are TGTGCCAGCAGTCTATACAGGGGAGATGGTTCCGGGGAGCTGTTTTTT. Translating gives CASSLYRGDGSGELFF.

The rearrangement uses TRBV6-5 and TRBJ1-5, with D unclear. Germline V gene sequence: CDR1 MNHEY, CDR2 SVGAGI. The CDR3 runs to 15 residues. The ends were cut back, 6 bases at V and 5 bases at J, with 17 bases in the middle. The DNA for the CDR3 is TGTGCCAGCAGGGGCGGGCCATCCGCACATCAGCCCCAGCATTTT. Translating it yields CASRGGPSAHQPQHF.

The chain is built from TRBV7-9 and TRBJ1-1; a possible D gene is TRBD1 (6 bases). Trimming removed 0 bases at V and 4 bases at J, with 9 bases between. Germline CDR1 SEHNR, CDR2 FQNEAQ (reference sequence). The CDR3 extends over 14 amino acids. CDR3 amino acids: CASSLAGQTTEAFF. The CDR3 bases are TGTGCCAGCAGCTTAGCCGGACAGACCACTGAAGCTTTCTTT. The full variable domain, rest sourced from reference TRBV7-9 and TRBJ1-1, is DTGVSQNPRHKITKRGQNVTFRCDPISEHNRLYWYRQTLGQGPEFLTYFQNEAQLEKSRLLSDRFSAERPKGSFSTLEIQRTEQGDSAMYLCASSLAGQTTEAFFGQGTRLTVV.

The rearrangement links TRBV20-1 to TRBJ2-3, with 9 bases fitting TRBD1. After removal of 7 bases from V and 6 bases from J, the junction contained 8 bases not matched to a gene. Germline V gives CDR1 DFQATT, CDR2 SNEGSKA (reference sequence). The CDR3 length is 13 residues. CDR3 sequence (DNA): TGCAGTGTAACAGGGGGCCGTAGGGATACGCAGTATTTT. This translates into CSVTGGRRDTQYF.

V usage is TRBV12-3 or TRBV12-4 and J usage is TRBJ1-2; TRBD1 might be the D (6 bases). V shed 5 bases and J shed 8 bases, with 15 bases lying between them. The CDR3 consists of 13 residues. The CDR3, as DNA: TGTGCCAGCAGTACAGGGATTCTCTGGGGCTACACCTTC. Its protein product is CASSTGILWGYTF.

The J gene is TRBJ2-5, the V gene TRBV6-2 or TRBV6-3; weak D call: TRBD2 (6 bases). This CDR3 is built from 16 residues. The germline CDR1 and CDR2 sequences are MNHEY and SVGEGT. The V and J ends lost 0 bases and 2 bases respectively, with 13 bases between them. This CDR3 is CASSYSSSAVQETQYF. CDR3 sequence (DNA): TGTGCCAGCAGTTACTCTTCTAGCGCTGTTCAAGAGACCCAGTACTTC.

V usage is TRBV5-1 and J usage is TRBJ2-7; 8 positions match TRBD2. Germline V gene sequence: CDR1 SGHRS, CDR2 YFSETQ. V lost 1 base, J lost 6 bases, and 9 bases stayed unmatched. CDR3 length: 15 amino acids. This CDR3 is CASSLRLAGEGEQYF. DNA for the CDR3: TGCGCCAGCAGCTTGAGGCTAGCGGGTGAGGGCGAGCAGTACTTC.

This chain links TRBV10-3 with TRBJ2-3; maybe TRBD1 (5 bases). Trimming removed 3 bases at V and 4 bases at J, with 14 bases between. CDR1 and CDR2 from the germline V gene are ENHRY and SYGVKD. CDR3 length equals 15 residues. The CDR3: CAISDALGAADTQYF. The DNA of the CDR3 is TGTGCCATCAGTGACGCCCTTGGGGCCGCAGATACGCAGTATTTT.

This clonotype was observed a handful of times. CDR3 region: CASTISGGIPYEQYF. CDR3 coding DNA: TGTGCCAGCACCATTAGCGGGGGGATTCCCTACGAGCAGTACTTC. The J gene is TRBJ2-7, the V gene TRBV7-2; TRBD2 matches 10 bases. Germline loops: CDR1 SGHTA, CDR2 FQGNSA. Trimming cost V 7 bases and J 2 bases; bases outside gene matches: 8. This CDR3 has 15 amino acids.

CDR3 coding DNA: TGTGCCAGCAGCTTGGACGCAACACCCCTCCACTTT. Its translation is CASSLDATPLHF. The rearrangement joins TRBV7-9 to TRBJ1-6; D ambiguous. V lost 3 bases and J 11 bases, leaving 8 bases between the germline ends. CDR3 length: 12 amino acids. Germline-derived CDR1 and CDR2 are SEHNR and FQNEAQ (reference sequence).

CDR3 bases: TGCAGTGCTAGTAGTACAGGGATATACGAGCAGTACTTC. Its translation is CSASSTGIYEQYF. The rearrangement links TRBV20-1 to TRBJ2-7; possible D gene TRBD1, 6 bases. Germline V CDR1 and CDR2: DFQATT, SNEGSKA (reference sequence). The CDR3 is 13 residues long. V lost 3 bases to trimming and J lost 4 bases, with 13 bases between them.

The J gene is TRBJ1-6, the V gene TRBV15; 8 bases fit TRBD1. Germline loops: CDR1 LNHNV, CDR2 YYDKDF (reference sequence). With V trimmed by 0 bases and J by 9 bases, 16 bases remained unmatched. The CDR3 sequence is 19 residues long. CDR3 coding DNA: TGTGCCACCAGCAGAGATTCGGGCAGGGGGCGAAGTAGGGCTTCACCCCTCCACTTT. This sequence encodes CATSRDSGRGRSRASPLHF.

The chain carries TRBV5-1 and TRBJ1-2, with 7 bases matching TRBD1. This CDR3 has 15 amino acids. V dropped 1 base and J dropped 2; count of bases not matched to a gene: 5. Germline V gene lookup returns CDR1 SGHRS and CDR2 YFSETQ. Here the CDR3 reads CASSLNSGGNYGYTF. The CDR3 region has the DNA TGCGCCAGCAGCTTGAATTCAGGGGGGAACTATGGCTACACCTTC.